The 3 T cell receptor beta chains presented below share a single source sample, sequenced in a study of OX40 agonist ivuxolimab in advanced cancers. Profiled with immunoSEQ multiplex PCR; TCRdb holds only in-frame clones, not every one. The table records tens of thousands of clones, 85% to 95% of them present only once. Sample: CD4+ or CD8+ T cells sorted from blood, taken in a trial of the OX40 agonist ivuxolimab. All receptors derive from an adult with an advanced solid tumor such as melanoma, head and neck, liver or kidney cancer.

V and J are TRBV5-1 and TRBJ1-1; no reliable D call. The V and J ends lost 0 bases and 2 bases respectively, with 2 bases between them. CDR3 size: 12 residues. Germline V gene sequence: CDR1 SGHRS, CDR2 YFSETQ. CDR3 nucleotide sequence: TGCGCCAGCAGCTTGGCCAACACTGAAGCTTTCTTT. Amino acid sequence: CASSLANTEAFF.

The chain couples TRBV9 to TRBJ2-2, with D possibly TRBD1 on 6 matching bases. Germline assignment: CDR1 SGDLS and CDR2 YYNGEE. The CDR3 extends over 18 amino acids. Trimming left V 0 bases short and J 1 base short, with 16 bases between. CDR3 region: CASSVAGQGQGNTGELFF. CDR3 coding DNA: TGTGCCAGCAGCGTAGCGGGTCAGGGGCAGGGGAACACCGGGGAGCTGTTTTTT.

This clone was seen once. The V and J genes are TRBV7-8 and TRBJ2-3; D possibly corresponds to TRBD2 (6 bases). The CDR3 runs 16 residues. The ends were cut back, 5 bases at V and 3 bases at J, with 18 bases in the middle. Germline CDR1 and CDR2: SGHVS and FQNEAQ. The CDR3 region is CASSPPGRRGTDTQYF. The CDR3 region has the DNA TGTGCCAGCAGCCCACCGGGGCGGCGGGGTACAGATACGCAGTATTTT.